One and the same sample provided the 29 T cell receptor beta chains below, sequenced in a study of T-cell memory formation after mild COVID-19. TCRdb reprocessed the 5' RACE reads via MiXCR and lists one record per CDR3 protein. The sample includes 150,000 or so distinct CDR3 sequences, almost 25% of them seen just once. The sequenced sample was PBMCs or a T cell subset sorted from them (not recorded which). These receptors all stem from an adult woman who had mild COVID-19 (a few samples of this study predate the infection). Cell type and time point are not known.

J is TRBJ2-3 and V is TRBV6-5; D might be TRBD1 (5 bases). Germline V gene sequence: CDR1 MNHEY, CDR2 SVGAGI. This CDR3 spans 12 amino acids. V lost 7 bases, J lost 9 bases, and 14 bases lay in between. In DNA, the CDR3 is TGTGCCAGCACACAGGACCACCGCACGCAGTATTTT. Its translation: CASTQDHRTQYF.

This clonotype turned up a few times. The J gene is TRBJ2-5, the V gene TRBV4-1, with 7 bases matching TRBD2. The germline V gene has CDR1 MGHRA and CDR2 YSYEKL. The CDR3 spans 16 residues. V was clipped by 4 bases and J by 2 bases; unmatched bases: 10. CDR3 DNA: TGCGCCAGCAGCCGATCGTTAGCGGGCAAACAAGAGACCCAGTACTTC. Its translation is CASSRSLAGKQETQYF.

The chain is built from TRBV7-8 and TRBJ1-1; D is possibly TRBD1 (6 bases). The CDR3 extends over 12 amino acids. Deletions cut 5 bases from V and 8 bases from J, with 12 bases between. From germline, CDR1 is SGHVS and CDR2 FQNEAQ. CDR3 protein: CASSPGDPEAFF. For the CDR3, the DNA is TGTGCCAGCAGCCCAGGGGACCCCGAAGCTTTCTTT.

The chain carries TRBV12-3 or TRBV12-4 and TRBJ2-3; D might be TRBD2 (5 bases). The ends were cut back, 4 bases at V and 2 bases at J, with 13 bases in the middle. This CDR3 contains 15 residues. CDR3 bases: TGTGCCAGCAGTTCTGGGGTGACTAACACAGATACGCAGTATTTT. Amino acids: CASSSGVTNTDTQYF.

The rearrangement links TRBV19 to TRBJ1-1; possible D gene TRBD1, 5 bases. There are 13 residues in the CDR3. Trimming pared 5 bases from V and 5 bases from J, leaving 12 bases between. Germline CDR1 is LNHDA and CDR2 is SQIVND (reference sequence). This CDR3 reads CASSAIQATEAFF. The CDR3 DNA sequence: TGTGCCAGTAGTGCAATACAGGCTACTGAAGCTTTCTTT.

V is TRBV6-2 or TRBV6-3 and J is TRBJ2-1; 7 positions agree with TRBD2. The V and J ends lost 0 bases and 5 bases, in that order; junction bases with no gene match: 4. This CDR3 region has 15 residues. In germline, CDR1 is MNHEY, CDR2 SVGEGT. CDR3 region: CASSYSESGDNEQFF. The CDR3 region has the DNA TGTGCCAGCAGTTACTCCGAGAGCGGGGACAATGAGCAGTTCTTC.

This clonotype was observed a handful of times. The CDR3, as DNA: TGCAGCGTTTGGGACAGGGGCCATGAGCAGTTCTTC. It is translated as CSVWDRGHEQFF. This sequence joins TRBV29-1 and TRBJ2-1, with TRBD1 matching 10 bases. J was trimmed by 8 bases and V by 5 bases; bases with no gene match: 3. The CDR3 covers 12 residues. Per germline, CDR1 SQVTM and CDR2 ANQGSEA.

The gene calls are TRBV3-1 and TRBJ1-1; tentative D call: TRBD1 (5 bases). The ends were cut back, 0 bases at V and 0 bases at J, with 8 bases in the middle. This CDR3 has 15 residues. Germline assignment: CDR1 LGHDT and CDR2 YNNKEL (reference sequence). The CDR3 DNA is TGTGCCAGCAGCCAAGAGGGGCCCATGAACACTGAAGCTTTCTTT. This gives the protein CASSQEGPMNTEAFF.

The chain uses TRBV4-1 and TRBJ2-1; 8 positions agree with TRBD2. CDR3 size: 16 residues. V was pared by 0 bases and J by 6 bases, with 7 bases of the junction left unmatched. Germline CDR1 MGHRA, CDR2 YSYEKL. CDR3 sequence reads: CASSQEGRGVVNEQFF. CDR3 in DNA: TGCGCCAGCAGCCAAGAGGGGCGGGGGGTCGTCAATGAGCAGTTCTTC.

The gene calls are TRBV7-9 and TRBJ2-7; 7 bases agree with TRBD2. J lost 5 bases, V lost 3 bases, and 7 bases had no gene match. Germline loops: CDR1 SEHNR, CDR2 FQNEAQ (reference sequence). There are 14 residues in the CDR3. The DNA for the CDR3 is TGTGCCAGCAGCTTTGGGGGAGGGATGAACGAGCAGTACTTC. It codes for CASSFGGGMNEQYF.

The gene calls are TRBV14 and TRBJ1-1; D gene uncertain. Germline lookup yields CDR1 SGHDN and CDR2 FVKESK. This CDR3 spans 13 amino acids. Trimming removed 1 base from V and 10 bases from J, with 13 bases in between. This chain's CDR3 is CASSQVDPGRAFF. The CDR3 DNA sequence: TGTGCCAGCAGCCAAGTGGACCCCGGGAGAGCTTTCTTT.

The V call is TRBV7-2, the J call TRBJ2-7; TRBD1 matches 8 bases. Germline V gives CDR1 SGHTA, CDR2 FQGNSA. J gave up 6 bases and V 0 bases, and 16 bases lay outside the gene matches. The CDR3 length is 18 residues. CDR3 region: CASSLAPPDRASFREQYF. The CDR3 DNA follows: TGTGCCAGCAGCTTAGCCCCGCCGGACAGGGCGAGTTTCCGCGAGCAGTACTTC.

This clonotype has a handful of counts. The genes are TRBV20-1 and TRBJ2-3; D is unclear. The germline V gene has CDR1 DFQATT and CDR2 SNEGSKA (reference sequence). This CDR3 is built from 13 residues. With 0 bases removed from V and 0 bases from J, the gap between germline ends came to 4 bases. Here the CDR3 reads CSARELSTDTQYF. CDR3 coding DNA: TGCAGTGCTAGAGAGCTAAGCACAGATACGCAGTATTTT.

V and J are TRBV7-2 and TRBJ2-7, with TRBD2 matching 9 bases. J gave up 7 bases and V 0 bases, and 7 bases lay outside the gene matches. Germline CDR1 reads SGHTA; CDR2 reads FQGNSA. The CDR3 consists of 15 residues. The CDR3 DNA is TGTGCCAGCAGCTTAGCGGCTAGCGGGACGGGTGAGCAGTACTTC. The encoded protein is CASSLAASGTGEQYF. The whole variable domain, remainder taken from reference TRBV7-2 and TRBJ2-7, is GAGVSQSPSNKVTEKGKDVELRCDPISGHTALYWYRQSLGQGLEFLIYFQGNSAPDKSGLPSDRFSAERTGGSVSTLTIQRTQQEDSAVYLCASSLAASGTGEQYFGPGTRLTVT.

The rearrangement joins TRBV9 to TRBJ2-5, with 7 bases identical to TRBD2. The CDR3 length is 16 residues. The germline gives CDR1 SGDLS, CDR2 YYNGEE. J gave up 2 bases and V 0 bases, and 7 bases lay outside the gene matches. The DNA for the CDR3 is TGTGCCAGCAGCGTAGAGGATAGCGGGCCTCAAGAGACCCAGTACTTC. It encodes CASSVEDSGPQETQYF.

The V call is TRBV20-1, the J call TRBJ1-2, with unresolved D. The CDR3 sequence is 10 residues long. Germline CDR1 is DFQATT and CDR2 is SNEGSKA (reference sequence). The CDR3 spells CSPSQYGYTF. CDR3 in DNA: TGCAGCCCGTCCCAGTATGGCTACACCTTC.

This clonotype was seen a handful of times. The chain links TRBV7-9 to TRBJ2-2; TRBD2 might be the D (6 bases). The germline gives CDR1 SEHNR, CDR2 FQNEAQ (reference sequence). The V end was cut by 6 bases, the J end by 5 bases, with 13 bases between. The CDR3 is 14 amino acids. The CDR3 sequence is CASRAGFHTGELFF. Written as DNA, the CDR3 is TGTGCCAGCAGGGCGGGATTCCATACCGGGGAGCTGTTTTTT. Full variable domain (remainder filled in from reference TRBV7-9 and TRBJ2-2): DTGVSQNPRHKITKRGQNVTFRCDPISEHNRLYWYRQTLGQGPEFLTYFQNEAQLEKSRLLSDRFSAERPKGSFSTLEIQRTEQGDSAMYLCASRAGFHTGELFFGEGSRLTVL.

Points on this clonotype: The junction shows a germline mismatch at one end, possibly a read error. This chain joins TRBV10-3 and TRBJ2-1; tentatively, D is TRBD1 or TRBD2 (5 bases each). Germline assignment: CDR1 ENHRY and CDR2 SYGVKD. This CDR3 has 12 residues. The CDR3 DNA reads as TGTGCCATCAGCGGGGCTGACAGCGCTGCATACTTC. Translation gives CAISGADSAAYF.

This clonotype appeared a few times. The CDR3 DNA reads TGCAGTGCTAGAGAGGAGGGATTCTTGGCAGATACGCAGTATTTT. Translated, it gives CSAREEGFLADTQYF. The chain employs TRBV20-1 and TRBJ2-3, with D maybe TRBD2 (6 bases). Trimming cost V 0 bases and J 4 bases, with 14 bases left between them. The CDR3 is made up of 15 amino acids. CDR1 and CDR2 (germline): DFQATT, SNEGSKA (reference sequence).

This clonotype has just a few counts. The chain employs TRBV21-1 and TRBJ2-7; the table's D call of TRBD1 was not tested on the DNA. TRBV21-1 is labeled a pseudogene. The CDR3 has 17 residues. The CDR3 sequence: CASSKLDGTAYSYEQYF. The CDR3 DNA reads TGTGCCAGCAGCAAATTGGACGGGACAGCTTACTCCTACGAGCAGTACTTC.

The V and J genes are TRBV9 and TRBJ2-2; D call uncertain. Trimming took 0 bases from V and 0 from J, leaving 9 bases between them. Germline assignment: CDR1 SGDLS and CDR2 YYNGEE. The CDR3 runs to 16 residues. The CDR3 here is CASSVETLPNTGELFF. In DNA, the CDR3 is TGTGCCAGCAGCGTAGAAACACTCCCGAACACCGGGGAGCTGTTTTTT. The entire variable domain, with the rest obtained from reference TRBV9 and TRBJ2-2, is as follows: DSGVTQTPKHLITATGQRVTLRCSPRSGDLSVYWYQQSLDQGLQFLIQYYNGEERAKGNILERFSAQQFPDLHSELNLSSLELGDSALYFCASSVETLPNTGELFFGEGSRLTVL.

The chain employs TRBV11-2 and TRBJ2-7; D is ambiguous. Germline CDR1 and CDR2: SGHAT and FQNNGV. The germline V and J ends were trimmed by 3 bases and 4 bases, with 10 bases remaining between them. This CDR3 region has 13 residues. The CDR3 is CASSLSEAYEQYF. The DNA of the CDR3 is TGTGCCAGCAGCTTGAGTGAAGCTTACGAGCAGTACTTC.

The CDR3 sequence: CASSVNTQYF. CDR3 DNA: TGTGCCAGCAGCGTAAATACGCAGTATTTT. The gene calls are TRBV7-9 and TRBJ2-3; no definite D call. The CDR3 covers 10 residues. Germline CDR1 is SEHNR and CDR2 is FQNEAQ (reference sequence). With 5 bases removed from V and 7 bases from J, the gap between germline ends came to 4 bases.

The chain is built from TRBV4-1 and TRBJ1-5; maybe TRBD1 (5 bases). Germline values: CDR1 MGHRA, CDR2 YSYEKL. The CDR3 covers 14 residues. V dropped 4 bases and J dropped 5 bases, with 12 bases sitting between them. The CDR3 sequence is CASSPRGIDQPQHF. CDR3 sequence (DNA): TGCGCCAGCAGCCCCCGGGGGATCGATCAGCCCCAGCATTTT.

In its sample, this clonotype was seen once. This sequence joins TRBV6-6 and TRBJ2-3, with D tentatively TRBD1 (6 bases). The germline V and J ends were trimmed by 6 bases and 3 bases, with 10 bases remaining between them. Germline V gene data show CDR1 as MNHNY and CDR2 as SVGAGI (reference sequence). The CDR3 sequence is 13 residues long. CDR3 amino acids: CASSQGWTDTQYF. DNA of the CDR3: TGTGCCAGCAGCCAGGGGTGGACAGATACGCAGTATTTT.

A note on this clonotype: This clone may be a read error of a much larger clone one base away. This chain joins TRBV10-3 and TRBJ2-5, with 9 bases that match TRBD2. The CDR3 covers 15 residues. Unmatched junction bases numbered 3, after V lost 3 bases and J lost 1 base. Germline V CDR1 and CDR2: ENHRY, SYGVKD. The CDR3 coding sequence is TGTGCCATCAGTGACCCGACTAGCGGCCAAGAGACCCAGTACTTC. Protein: CAISDPTSGQETQYF.

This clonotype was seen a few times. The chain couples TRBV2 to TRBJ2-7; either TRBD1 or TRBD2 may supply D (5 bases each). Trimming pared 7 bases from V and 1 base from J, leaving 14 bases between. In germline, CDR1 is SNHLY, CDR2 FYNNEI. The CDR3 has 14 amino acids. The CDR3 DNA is TGTGCCAGCACCGTCGGGACGGTATCCTACGAGCAGTACTTC. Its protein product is CASTVGTVSYEQYF.

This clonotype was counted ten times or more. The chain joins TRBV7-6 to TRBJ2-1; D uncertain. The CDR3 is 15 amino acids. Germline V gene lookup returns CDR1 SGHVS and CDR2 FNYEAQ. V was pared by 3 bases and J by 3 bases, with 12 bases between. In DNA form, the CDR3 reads TGTGCCAGCAGCTTGGTACCACGTAACTACAATGAGCAGTTCTTC. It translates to CASSLVPRNYNEQFF.

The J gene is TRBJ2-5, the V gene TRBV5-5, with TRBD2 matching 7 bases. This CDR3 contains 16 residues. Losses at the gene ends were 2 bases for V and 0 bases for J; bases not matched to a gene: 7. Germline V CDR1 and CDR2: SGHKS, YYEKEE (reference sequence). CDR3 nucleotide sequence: TGTGCCAGCAGCTTTAATGCGGGACTAAACCAAGAGACCCAGTACTTC. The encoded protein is CASSFNAGLNQETQYF.